Listed here are 21 T cell receptor beta chains from one sample, sequenced in a study of vaccination effects on CD4 cells after COVID-19. Clones were sequenced by immunoSEQ multiplex PCR, and TCRdb holds only the in-frame ones, with some missing. The table shows 25,000 to 35,000 clones, with around 80% occurring only once. Viral peptide pool expansion of antigen-specific CD4+ T cells preceded sequencing in the ViraFEST assay. Once cultured for under 11 days, the cells underwent separation to obtain CD4+ T cells. Each participant was given two doses of one vaccine (BNT162b2 or mRNA-1273). No antigen is known for these receptors. Material: CD4+ T cells from PBMCs cultured with SARS-CoV-2 spike peptides, obtained after COVID-19 vaccination. Receptors originate from a human donor who received a COVID-19 vaccine. Some clones in this sample may be carry-over from other donors' samples.

The chain is built from TRBV24-1 and TRBJ2-6, with D perhaps TRBD1 (6 bases). Deletions cut 2 bases from V and 2 bases from J, with 12 bases between. Per germline, CDR1 KGHDR and CDR2 SFDVKD. This CDR3 has 17 amino acids. The CDR3 sequence is CATSDWQGHTGANVLTF. Here the CDR3 DNA reads TGTGCCACCAGTGATTGGCAGGGGCACACTGGGGCCAACGTCCTGACTTTC.

This clone appeared once. This chain links TRBV6-2 or TRBV6-3 with TRBJ1-3, with D unresolved. The CDR3 has 15 residues. Between the trimmed V and J ends, which lost 5 bases and 0 bases, there was a span of 11 bases. Germline assignment: CDR1 MNHEY and CDR2 SVGEGT. The DNA of the CDR3 is TGTGCCAGCAGTATCGGGTCGATCTCTGGAAACACCATATATTTT. It specifies CASSIGSISGNTIYF.

This chain connects TRBV7-7 to TRBJ1-1; no definite D call. The CDR3 sequence is 11 residues long. V was clipped by 2 bases and J by 7 bases, with 5 bases between them. Germline V gene lookup returns CDR1 SSHAT and CDR2 FNYEAQ (reference sequence). The CDR3 is CASSLWDEAFF. Written as DNA, the CDR3 is TGTGCCAGCAGCTTATGGGATGAAGCTTTCTTT.

The CDR3 nucleotides are TGTGCCAGCAGCCAAAACACCAACTATGGCTACACCTTC. Residues: CASSQNTNYGYTF. The J gene is TRBJ1-2, the V gene TRBV3-1 (or the pseudogene TRBV3-2), with no clear D. CDR1 LGHDT and CDR2 YNNKEL come from the germline V gene (reference sequence). The length of the CDR3 is 13 residues. The ends were cut back, 2 bases at V and 2 bases at J, with 6 bases in the middle.

The rearrangement links TRBV21-1 to TRBJ2-3; the DNA was not used to check the table's D call, TRBD1. TRBV21-1 represents a pseudogene. The CDR3 sequence is 15 residues long. The CDR3 sequence is CASRIDRGAADTQYF. CDR3 nucleotides: TGTGCCAGCAGAATCGACAGGGGCGCCGCCGATACGCAGTATTTT.

The rearrangement uses TRBV27 and TRBJ2-3; 8 bases are a match to TRBD1. This CDR3 has 12 residues. The V and J ends lost 7 bases and 7 bases, in that order; junction bases with no gene match: 4. In germline, CDR1 is MNHEY, CDR2 SMNVEV (reference sequence). CDR3 DNA: TGTGCCAGCAACAACAGGGGGAATACGCAGTATTTT. As protein: CASNNRGNTQYF.

The chain links TRBV19 to TRBJ2-2; 16 nucleotides align to TRBD2. The CDR3 runs 17 residues. Losses at the gene ends were 6 bases for V and 3 bases for J; bases not matched to a gene: 4. CDR1 is LNHDA, CDR2 SQIVND, per germline (reference sequence). The CDR3 sequence: CASRSGLAGGDTGELFF. The CDR3 region has the DNA TGTGCCAGTAGGTCGGGACTAGCGGGGGGGGACACCGGGGAGCTGTTTTTT.

J is TRBJ1-2 and V is TRBV5-5, with 9 bases that match TRBD1. The CDR3 runs 16 residues. Germline loops: CDR1 SGHKS, CDR2 YYEKEE (reference sequence). V lost 6 bases and J lost 7; bases outside the gene matches: 16. CDR3 coding DNA: TGTGCCAGCATCCTTGGCCCGGACAGGGGAGCGAGTGGCTACACCTTC. Amino acid sequence: CASILGPDRGASGYTF.

CDR3 protein: CASSYRRGVNEQYV. CDR3 bases: TGTGCCAGCAGTTACAGGCGGGGTGTGAACGAGCAGTACGTC. The chain couples TRBV6-2 or TRBV6-3 to TRBJ2-7, with D possibly TRBD2 on 6 matching bases. Germline CDR1 and CDR2: MNHEY and SVGEGT. CDR3 length: 14 residues. Trimming removed 2 bases from V and 5 bases from J, with 13 bases in between.

The chain has TRBV18 and TRBJ1-1, with D perhaps TRBD1 (5 bases). Germline CDR1 reads KGHSH; CDR2 reads LQKENI. Trimming shortened V by 4 bases and J by 1 base, and 10 bases separated the two germline ends. The CDR3 totals 14 residues. The CDR3 reads CASSLGRSNTEAFF. CDR3 sequence (DNA): TGTGCCAGCTCACTGGGACGATCGAACACTGAAGCTTTCTTT. Complete variable domain (other parts from reference TRBV18 and TRBJ1-1): NAGVMQNPRHLVRRRGQEARLRCSPMKGHSHVYWYRQLPEEGLKFMVYLQKENIIDESGMPKERFSAEFPKEGPSILRIQQVVRGDSAAYFCASSLGRSNTEAFFGQGTRLTVV.

This clone was found once. The chain joins TRBV14 to TRBJ2-2; 12 nucleotides agree with TRBD2. The CDR3 extends over 14 amino acids. Trimming cost V 3 bases and J 7 bases; bases outside gene matches: 0. From germline, CDR1 is SGHDN and CDR2 FVKESK. CDR3 coding DNA: TGTGCCAGCAGCCAGACTAGCGGGGGCGGGGAGCTGTTTTTT. This gives the protein CASSQTSGGGELFF.

The genes are TRBV30 and TRBJ2-2; possible D gene TRBD2, 7 bases. The germline V and J ends were trimmed by 3 bases and 0 bases, with 11 bases remaining between them. This CDR3 has 15 residues. Germline-derived CDR1 and CDR2 are GTSNPN and SVGIG (reference sequence). The CDR3 protein is CAWRGGPPNTGELFF. CDR3 nucleotides: TGTGCCTGGAGGGGGGGGCCCCCGAACACCGGGGAGCTGTTTTTT. Supplemented by reference TRBV30 and TRBJ2-2, the full variable domain reads SQTIHQWPATLVQPVGSPLSLECTVEGTSNPNLYWYRQAAGRGLQLLFYSVGIGQISSEVPQNLSASRPQDRQFILSSKKLLLSDSGFYLCAWRGGPPNTGELFFGEGSRLTVL.

J is TRBJ2-1 and V is TRBV19; possibly TRBD1 or TRBD2 for D (5 bases each). Trimming took 3 bases from V and 7 from J, leaving 16 bases between them. In germline, CDR1 is LNHDA, CDR2 SQIVND (reference sequence). This CDR3 region has 15 residues. This chain's CDR3 is CASSIDGTPTNEQFF. The CDR3 DNA reads as TGTGCCAGTAGTATCGACGGGACGCCTACAAATGAGCAGTTCTTC.

In its sample, this clone was seen a few times. The gene calls are TRBV6-2 or TRBV6-3 and TRBJ2-7; 7 positions match TRBD2. V lost 5 bases, J lost 0 bases, and 4 bases stayed unmatched. Germline CDR1 is MNHEY and CDR2 is SVGEGT. The CDR3 consists of 14 residues. CDR3 in DNA: TGTGCCAGCAGTCGGGCTAGCGGCTCCTACGAGCAGTACGTC. Residues: CASSRASGSYEQYV.

The chain joins TRBV7-8 to TRBJ2-2; D remains ambiguous. In germline, CDR1 is SGHVS, CDR2 FQNEAQ. V shed 6 bases and J shed 5 bases, with 13 bases lying between them. The CDR3 is made up of 14 amino acids. Here the CDR3 DNA reads TGTGCCAGCAGATTGCTTGCAGGTACCGGGGAGCTGTTTTTT. Translated, it gives CASRLLAGTGELFF.

J is TRBJ1-4 and V is TRBV5-1; D not certain. This CDR3 spans 14 amino acids. V gave up 0 bases and J gave up 8 bases, with 11 bases separating them. Germline CDR1 reads SGHRS; CDR2 reads YFSETQ. The CDR3 DNA sequence: TGCGCCAGCAGCTTGGCGGGTGCGGGAGAAAAACTGTTTTTT. Protein product: CASSLAGAGEKLFF.

This chain uses TRBV7-8 with TRBJ1-2; no definite D call. This CDR3 is built from 11 residues. CDR1 and CDR2 from the germline V gene are SGHVS and FQNEAQ. V lost 3 bases and J 8 bases, leaving 7 bases between the germline ends. In DNA, the CDR3 is TGTGCCAGCAGCTTGGCGGGAGGCTACACCTTC. Protein sequence: CASSLAGGYTF.

This chain links TRBV12-5 with TRBJ2-3, with 7 bases that match TRBD1. Germline CDR1 is LGHNT and CDR2 is FRNRAP. Unmatched junction bases numbered 14, after V lost 5 bases and J lost 6 bases. CDR3 length equals 16 residues. DNA for the CDR3: TGTGCTAGTGGTCCCGGGACAGAAGTGTTGTCGGATACGCAGTATTTT. This encodes CASGPGTEVLSDTQYF. Filled out from reference TRBV12-5 and TRBJ2-3, the complete variable domain reads DARVTQTPRHKVTEMGQEVTMRCQPILGHNTVFWYRQTMMQGLELLAYFRNRAPLDDSGMPKDRFSAEMPDATLATLKIQPSEPRDSAVYFCASGPGTEVLSDTQYFGPGTRLTVL.

The rearrangement joins TRBV21-1 to TRBJ1-5. TRBV21-1 is a pseudogene locus. CDR3 length equals 15 residues. The CDR3 DNA reads TGTGCCAGCAGCAAAGAGGTCATACCGAGCCAGCCCCAGCATTTT. This sequence encodes CASSKEVIPSQPQHF.

The chain links TRBV6-1 to TRBJ2-1; D unresolved. V dropped 6 bases and J dropped 0 bases, with 6 bases sitting between them. CDR1 is MNHNS, CDR2 SASEGT, per germline. The CDR3 is 13 amino acids. In nucleotides, the CDR3 is TGTGCCAGCAGGTGGAGCTCCTACAATGAGCAGTTCTTC. It specifies CASRWSSYNEQFF.

CDR3 in amino acids: CASSFYGGLNTEAFF. CDR3 bases: TGCGCCAGCAGCTTTTACGGGGGCTTGAACACTGAAGCTTTCTTT. This chain links TRBV5-1 with TRBJ1-1, with a weak D call TRBD1 (6 bases). V shed 2 bases and J shed 0 bases, with 11 bases lying between them. This CDR3 spans 15 amino acids. The germline V gene has CDR1 SGHRS and CDR2 YFSETQ.